This passage covers 24 T cell receptor beta chains from one sample sequenced in a study of shared clonotypes between healthy human individuals. Profiled with immunoSEQ multiplex PCR; TCRdb holds only in-frame clones, not every one. Counted here are about 2 million clones, about 95% occurring once; the ten biggest clones make up roughly 1%. CD45RO-negative, CCR7-positively selected cells formed the naive CD8 fraction, excluding terminally differentiated effector memory CD45RA+ cells. Input material: naive CD8+ T cells sorted from blood. Receptors originate from a man aged 18 to 30 in good health.

As concerns this clone: Other nucleotide sequences in the sample specify the same CDR3. The rearrangement joins TRBV27 to TRBJ2-7; 10 bases are shared with TRBD2. Unmatched junction bases numbered 8, after V lost 6 bases and J lost 0 bases. Germline V gene lookup returns CDR1 MNHEY and CDR2 SMNVEV (reference sequence). CDR3 length: 16 amino acids. The CDR3 here is CASSPSAGGLSYEQYF. The CDR3 region has the DNA TGTGCCAGCAGCCCCTCAGCGGGAGGGCTCTCCTACGAGCAGTACTTC.

The rearrangement joins TRBV7-8 to TRBJ2-2; 8 nucleotides align to TRBD2. The CDR3 loop spans 16 amino acids. Germline lookup yields CDR1 SGHVS and CDR2 FQNEAQ. V dropped 3 bases and J dropped 3; count of bases not matched to a gene: 6. The DNA for the CDR3 is TGTGCCAGCAGCTTCCGTACTAGCGGCTACACCGGGGAGCTGTTTTTT. The encoded protein is CASSFRTSGYTGELFF.

This clone has only one observation. Other DNA variants within this sample encode the same CDR3. V gene TRBV5-1 combines with J gene TRBJ2-7; D not resolved. CDR3 length equals 13 residues. Trimming removed 4 bases at V and 2 bases at J, with 10 bases between. Germline values: CDR1 SGHRS, CDR2 YFSETQ. The DNA of the CDR3 is TGCGCCAGCAGCGTAACACCCACCTACGAGCAGTACTTC. Translation: CASSVTPTYEQYF.

To note about this clone: At one end the junction does not follow the germline gene, possibly because of a read error. The gene calls are TRBV7-7 and TRBJ1-2; 8 bases line up with TRBD1. CDR3 length: 19 residues. CDR1 and CDR2 (germline): SSHAT, FNYEAQ (reference sequence). The DNA of the CDR3 is TGTGCTAGCAGCTTAGCTTACTGGACAGGGCGCAAACGAAACTATGGCTACACCTTC. This encodes CASSLAYWTGRKRNYGYTF.

The chain has TRBV4-1 and TRBJ2-2; D gene ambiguous. The V gene's germline CDR1 is MGHRA and CDR2 YSYEKL. CDR3 size: 16 residues. V shed 4 bases and J shed 0 bases, with 12 bases lying between them. CDR3 nucleotide sequence: TGCGCCAGCAGCCTACGTGGGGATCCGAACACCGGGGAGCTGTTTTTT. This gives the protein CASSLRGDPNTGELFF.

This chain uses TRBV2 with TRBJ2-1, with 10 bases fitting TRBD2. CDR3 length: 19 amino acids. Germline CDR1 SNHLY, CDR2 FYNNEI. With 1 base clipped from V and 2 bases from J, the junction kept 11 bases outside the gene matches. The CDR3 DNA follows: TGTGCCAGCAGTGAAGGGAAGGGACTAGCGTCCCTAACCTACAATGAGCAGTTCTTC. It yields the protein CASSEGKGLASLTYNEQFF. Together with reference TRBV2 and TRBJ2-1, the CDR3 gives the full variable domain: EPEVTQTPSHQVTQMGQEVILRCVPISNHLYFYWYRQILGQKVEFLVSFYNNEISEKSEIFDDQFSVERPDGSNFTLKIRSTKLEDSAMYFCASSEGKGLASLTYNEQFFGPGTRLTVL.

V usage is TRBV28 and J usage is TRBJ2-5; a possible D gene is TRBD1 (5 bases). Between the trimmed V and J ends, which lost 11 bases and 0 bases, there was a span of 13 bases. Germline CDR1 MDHEN, CDR2 SYDVKM. The length of the CDR3 is 13 residues. CDR3 bases: TGTGCCTGCTTCCCGGACAACCAAGAGACCCAGTACTTC. Residues: CACFPDNQETQYF.

This clone was recorded once. The chain uses TRBV6-6 and TRBJ2-3; no firm D call. The CDR3 loop spans 15 amino acids. Germline values: CDR1 MNHNY, CDR2 SVGAGI (reference sequence). V was clipped by 0 bases and J by 3 bases, with 10 bases between them. The CDR3 spells CASSYSRPATDTQYF. The DNA for the CDR3 is TGTGCCAGCAGTTACTCCCGTCCGGCAACAGATACGCAGTATTTT.

This clone was counted a single time. The chain is built from TRBV4-2 and TRBJ2-7, with 12 bases aligning to TRBD1. From germline, CDR1 is LGHNA and CDR2 YNFKEQ. After removal of 4 bases from V and 5 bases from J, the junction contained 12 bases not matched to a gene. This CDR3 is built from 17 residues. The chain's CDR3 is CASSPVQSGTGGDEQYF. The CDR3 DNA sequence: TGTGCCAGCAGCCCGGTTCAATCCGGGACAGGGGGCGACGAGCAGTACTTC.

This chain connects TRBV28 to TRBJ2-3, with D tentatively TRBD1 (5 bases). The CDR3 length is 15 residues. The V end lost 7 bases, the J end lost 0 bases, and 14 bases lay between the germline ends. Germline V CDR1 and CDR2: MDHEN, SYDVKM. CDR3 in amino acids: CASISQWGSTDTQYF. The CDR3 DNA is TGTGCCAGCATCTCTCAGTGGGGCAGCACAGATACGCAGTATTTT.

This chain uses TRBV7-8 with TRBJ1-6; tentatively, D is TRBD1 (5 bases). The germline CDR1 and CDR2 sequences are SGHVS and FQNEAQ. V dropped 1 base and J dropped 5 bases, with 9 bases sitting between them. This CDR3 has 15 amino acids. CDR3 region: CASSLEGNNNSPLHF. Here the CDR3 DNA reads TGTGCCAGCAGCTTAGAGGGGAATAATAATTCACCCCTCCACTTT.

The gene calls are TRBV6-6 and TRBJ2-3; 14 nucleotides line up with TRBD2. There are 15 residues in the CDR3. The germline V gene has CDR1 MNHNY and CDR2 SVGAGI (reference sequence). The V gene end was trimmed by 11 bases and the J gene end by 5 bases; junction bases not matched to a gene: 9. CDR3 region: CASGRLAGGKDTQYF. DNA for the CDR3: TGTGCCTCAGGACGACTAGCGGGGGGGAAAGATACGCAGTATTTT.

The chain has TRBV10-3 and TRBJ1-2; no clear D gene. Germline-derived CDR1 and CDR2 are ENHRY and SYGVKD. The CDR3 covers 13 residues. The V and J ends lost 0 bases and 9 bases respectively, with 11 bases between them. In DNA form, the CDR3 reads TGTGCCATCAGTGAGTCGAACTTAGGGAGCTACACCTTC. Translation: CAISESNLGSYTF.

This chain joins TRBV6-6 and TRBJ2-1, with D possibly called TRBD1 or TRBD2 (5 bases each). V was pared by 0 bases and J by 0 bases, with 9 bases between. The CDR3 runs to 16 residues. Germline V gives CDR1 MNHNY, CDR2 SVGAGI (reference sequence). The CDR3 sequence: CASSYSKGSSYNEQFF. The CDR3 nucleotides are TGTGCCAGCAGTTACTCGAAGGGGAGCTCCTACAATGAGCAGTTCTTC.

The gene calls are TRBV29-1 and TRBJ2-1, with 7 bases that match TRBD2. With 4 bases clipped from V and 7 bases from J, the junction kept 13 bases outside the gene matches. Germline CDR1 is SQVTM and CDR2 is ANQGSEA. The CDR3 runs to 15 residues. CDR3 in amino acids: CSVVLLAVGENEQFF. DNA for the CDR3: TGCAGCGTTGTTTTGCTAGCGGTTGGAGAAAATGAGCAGTTCTTC.

The V call is TRBV5-5, the J call TRBJ1-2; 8 bases line up with TRBD1. With V trimmed by 5 bases and J by 5 bases, 8 bases remained unmatched. The CDR3 contains 14 residues. Germline lookup yields CDR1 SGHKS and CDR2 YYEKEE (reference sequence). The CDR3 bases are TGTGCCAGCAGATCGGGACAGGAGGCTTATGGCTACACCTTC. This gives the protein CASRSGQEAYGYTF.

This sequence joins TRBV4-1 and TRBJ2-3, with a weak D call TRBD2 (5 bases). V lost 0 bases and J lost 2, with 6 bases in between. Germline lookup yields CDR1 MGHRA and CDR2 YSYEKL. This CDR3 has 14 residues. The CDR3 spells CASSQERDTDTQYF. CDR3 in DNA: TGCGCCAGCAGCCAAGAACGGGACACAGATACGCAGTATTTT.

The chain links TRBV27 to TRBJ1-6; D remains unclear. The CDR3 spans 13 residues. V was shortened by 9 bases and J by 0 bases, with 6 bases between the two germline ends. Germline CDR1 is MNHEY and CDR2 is SMNVEV (reference sequence). CDR3 coding DNA: TGTGCCAGGGAGAGCTCCTATAATTCACCCCTCCACTTT. Residues: CARESSYNSPLHF.

The genes are TRBV4-3 and TRBJ1-5, with D perhaps matching TRBD1 (5 bases). Germline V gene data show CDR1 as LGHNA and CDR2 as YSLEER. The CDR3 runs 17 residues. With 0 bases removed from V and 0 bases from J, the gap between germline ends came to 12 bases. CDR3 amino acids: CASSQDVTGASNQPQHF. The CDR3 bases are TGCGCCAGCAGCCAAGATGTAACAGGAGCTAGCAATCAGCCCCAGCATTTT.

This clone was seen a single time. This chain joins TRBV5-8 and TRBJ2-7, with 9 bases lining up with TRBD1. The CDR3 is made up of 14 amino acids. Trimming cost V 2 bases and J 3 bases; bases outside gene matches: 3. The germline V gene encodes CDR1 SGHTS and CDR2 YDEGEE. The CDR3 loop reads CASSLRDRVYEQYF. For the CDR3, the DNA is TGTGCCAGCAGCTTAAGGGACAGGGTCTACGAGCAGTACTTC. Complete variable domain (other parts from reference TRBV5-8 and TRBJ2-7): EAGVTQSPTHLIKTRGQQATLRCSPISGHTSVYWYQQALGLGLQFLLWYDEGEERNRGNFPPRFSGRQFPNYSSELNVNALELEDSALYLCASSLRDRVYEQYFGPGTRLTVT.

The rearrangement joins TRBV7-2 to TRBJ2-1, with 8 nucleotides matching TRBD1. V trimming: 6 bases; J trimming: 3 bases; junction bases outside the gene matches: 7. Germline V lookup: CDR1 SGHTA, CDR2 FQGNSA. The CDR3 is 15 amino acids. The CDR3 DNA reads TGTGCCAGCAGGCCTGACAGGGGCCTCTACAATGAGCAGTTCTTC. It yields the protein CASRPDRGLYNEQFF.

The rearrangement uses TRBV5-6 and TRBJ2-7; 14 nucleotides align to TRBD2. This CDR3 has 16 residues. The germline gives CDR1 SGHDT, CDR2 YYEEEE. Trimming took 4 bases from V and 4 from J; bases not matched to a gene: 7. CDR3 residues: CASSGGTSGSLYEQYF. Written as DNA, the CDR3 is TGTGCCAGCAGCGGAGGGACTAGCGGGAGCCTATACGAGCAGTACTTC.

The V and J genes are TRBV11-2 and TRBJ1-6; D is unclear. Trimming removed 1 base from V and 8 bases from J, with 6 bases in between. The CDR3 has 13 residues. From germline, CDR1 is SGHAT and CDR2 FQNNGV. This CDR3 is CASSLVFYSPLHF. DNA of the CDR3: TGTGCCAGCAGCTTAGTTTTCTATTCACCCCTCCACTTT.

CDR3 loop: CASSPPGQDGYTF. CDR3 sequence (DNA): TGTGCCAGCAGTCCCCCGGGACAGGATGGCTACACCTTC. This chain links TRBV6-5 with TRBJ1-2, with TRBD1 matching 8 bases. With V trimmed by 5 bases and J by 6 bases, 5 bases remained unmatched. The germline gives CDR1 MNHEY, CDR2 SVGAGI. The CDR3 is made up of 13 amino acids.